Following are 24 T cell receptor beta chains from one sample sequenced in a study of T cells in Graves' hyperthyroidism and ophthalmopathy. The investigators amplified TCR beta CDR3 regions from RNA transcripts. A first-round RT-PCR of the TCR CDR3 used the HTBI primer set. TCRdb called the multiplex PCR reads again in MiXCR, with one record for every CDR3 protein. The table includes about 270,000 distinct CDR3 sequences, roughly 22% detected once. Input material: blood. All receptors come from a man aged 25 to 40 with Graves' ophthalmopathy.

This clonotype came up a few times. The chain uses TRBV27 and TRBJ1-6; 9 nucleotides agree with TRBD1. Germline lookup yields CDR1 MNHEY and CDR2 SMNVEV (reference sequence). V gave up 5 bases and J gave up 9 bases; unmatched junction bases: 14. This CDR3 is 17 amino acids long. CDR3 sequence: CASSPRTGELKGSPLHF. CDR3 DNA sequence: TGTGCCAGCAGTCCTAGGACAGGGGAACTCAAGGGTTCACCCCTCCACTTT.

This clonotype occurred a few times. The gene calls are TRBV13 and TRBJ1-6; D is undetermined. CDR1 and CDR2 from the germline V gene are PRHDT and FYEKMQ (reference sequence). The CDR3 runs to 12 residues. V was cut by 7 bases and J by 8 bases, with 9 bases left in between. DNA of the CDR3: TGTGCCAGCACGATCTCTGATTCACCCCTCCACTTT. As protein: CASTISDSPLHF.

The V call is TRBV5-1, the J call TRBJ2-5; 7 positions match TRBD2. CDR3 size: 14 residues. The V and J ends lost 2 bases and 0 bases, in that order; junction bases with no gene match: 1. Per the germline V gene, CDR1 is SGHRS and CDR2 is YFSETQ. The CDR3 sequence is CASSFRGDQETQYF. CDR3 nucleotides: TGCGCCAGCAGCTTTCGGGGGGACCAAGAGACCCAGTACTTC.

This clonotype has at least ten counts. The chain is built from TRBV3-1 and TRBJ1-4; D not certain. This CDR3 region has 15 residues. CDR1 LGHDT and CDR2 YNNKEL come from the germline V gene (reference sequence). V lost 0 bases and J lost 5, with 10 bases in between. In DNA, the CDR3 is TGTGCCAGCAGCCAAGAAGGGCGATTCAATGAAAAACTGTTTTTT. It yields the protein CASSQEGRFNEKLFF.

The chain employs TRBV20-1 and TRBJ2-3; 7 bases are a match to TRBD2. CDR1 and CDR2 from the germline V gene are DFQATT and SNEGSKA (reference sequence). V lost 7 bases and J lost 6; bases outside the gene matches: 10. The CDR3 is made up of 13 amino acids. DNA of the CDR3: TGCAGTGGGGAGGGCCCTCGCGCCGATACGCAGTATTTT. Translated, it gives CSGEGPRADTQYF.

In this sample, this clonotype turned up a few times. The rearrangement joins TRBV10-3 to TRBJ1-5; TRBD1 matches 7 bases. Germline CDR1 ENHRY, CDR2 SYGVKD. This CDR3 contains 15 residues. The V gene end was trimmed by 6 bases and the J gene end by 8 bases; junction bases not matched to a gene: 13. The CDR3 coding sequence is TGTGCCATCAGCCTCCGGGACAGAGGTTTTAAGCCCCAGCATTTT. Amino acid sequence: CAISLRDRGFKPQHF.

A few counts support this clonotype. The gene calls are TRBV10-3 and TRBJ2-5; perhaps D is TRBD1 or TRBD2 (7 bases each). The CDR3 sequence is 14 residues long. V dropped 6 bases and J dropped 5 bases, with 16 bases sitting between them. Germline V gene data show CDR1 as ENHRY and CDR2 as SYGVKD. The CDR3 here is CAISARGGGETQYF. The CDR3 nucleotides read TGTGCCATCAGCGCCAGGGGGGGCGGGGAGACCCAGTACTTC.

The chain uses TRBV15 and TRBJ1-6; D uncertain. CDR1 and CDR2 from the germline V gene are LNHNV and YYDKDF (reference sequence). CDR3 length: 12 residues. V was clipped by 5 bases and J by 7 bases, with 6 bases between them. DNA for the CDR3: TGTGCCACCAGCGGTAGGAATTCACCCCTCCACTTT. Residues: CATSGRNSPLHF. The full variable domain, completed using reference TRBV15 and TRBJ1-6, is DAMVIQNPRYQVTQFGKPVTLSCSQTLNHNVMYWYQQKSSQAPKLLFHYYDKDFNNEADTPDNFQSRRPNTSFCFLDIRSPGLGDTAMYLCATSGRNSPLHFGNGTRLTVT.

V and J are TRBV4-1 and TRBJ2-3; TRBD2 matches at 9 bases. The germline CDR1 and CDR2 sequences are MGHRA and YSYEKL. V dropped 6 bases and J dropped 0; count of bases not matched to a gene: 4. CDR3 length: 15 amino acids. Here the CDR3 reads CASSHSGRSTDTQYF. The CDR3 DNA follows: TGCGCCAGCAGTCACAGCGGGAGGAGCACAGATACGCAGTATTTT.

The V and J genes are TRBV7-8 and TRBJ1-4; possible D gene TRBD1, 5 bases. The germline V gene has CDR1 SGHVS and CDR2 FQNEAQ. This CDR3 contains 15 residues. Trimming stripped 5 bases from V and 5 bases from J, with 15 bases between. The CDR3 DNA follows: TGTGCCAGCAGCCCTAGGGACGGGAGGAATGAAAAACTGTTTTTT. This translates into CASSPRDGRNEKLFF.

This chain connects TRBV30 to TRBJ1-5; D is perhaps TRBD1 (5 bases). The CDR3 contains 13 residues. Trimming cost V 1 base and J 10 bases, with 14 bases left between them. The germline V gene encodes CDR1 GTSNPN and CDR2 SVGIG (reference sequence). CDR3 in amino acids: CAWSGGTLVPQHF. In DNA, the CDR3 is TGTGCCTGGAGTGGCGGGACTCTAGTCCCCCAGCATTTT.

This clonotype has ten or more counts. V gene TRBV6-1 combines with J gene TRBJ1-1; tentative D call: TRBD1 (5 bases). V shed 6 bases and J shed 5 bases, with 22 bases lying between them. This CDR3 is built from 16 residues. CDR1 is MNHNS and CDR2 is SASEGT in the germline V gene. This CDR3 reads CASRDGPGPKGTEAFF. CDR3 bases: TGTGCCAGCAGAGACGGTCCGGGACCAAAGGGGACTGAAGCTTTCTTT.

This chain uses TRBV7-3 with TRBJ1-1, with unresolved D. The ends were cut back, 0 bases at V and 3 bases at J, with 5 bases in the middle. Germline-derived CDR1 and CDR2 are SGHTA and FQGTGA. There are 13 residues in the CDR3. The CDR3: CASSLTPDTEAFF. CDR3 bases: TGTGCCAGCAGCTTAACTCCGGACACTGAAGCTTTCTTT.

The V and J genes are TRBV28 and TRBJ1-2; 8 bases match TRBD1. J was trimmed by 7 bases and V by 1 base; bases with no gene match: 5. The CDR3 spans 14 residues. Germline V gene lookup returns CDR1 MDHEN and CDR2 SYDVKM. DNA for the CDR3: TGTGCCAGCAGTTTATTTTGGGGACAGGCTGGCTACACCTTC. Translating gives CASSLFWGQAGYTF.

The chain has TRBV7-6 and TRBJ2-1; 10 positions agree with TRBD1. The CDR3 has 16 amino acids. V was clipped by 6 bases and J by 6 bases; unmatched bases: 11. CDR1 SGHVS and CDR2 FNYEAQ come from the germline V gene. Here the CDR3 DNA reads TGTGCCAGCAGGCCCCTCCCCGGGACAGGGGCCAATGAGCAGTTCTTC. Translating it yields CASRPLPGTGANEQFF.

This clonotype was recorded at least ten times. The J gene is TRBJ1-4, the V gene TRBV2, with D unclear. In germline, CDR1 is SNHLY, CDR2 FYNNEI. This CDR3 has 10 amino acids. Deletions cut 5 bases from V and 8 bases from J, with 3 bases between. The DNA for the CDR3 is TGTGCCAGCAGTCGGGAAAAACTGTTTTTT. It yields the protein CASSREKLFF.

The V and J genes are TRBV12-3 or TRBV12-4 and TRBJ1-4; D remains unclear. The CDR3 spans 11 residues. The V end was cut by 5 bases, the J end by 6 bases, with 4 bases between. The CDR3 coding sequence is TGTGCCAGCAGTCCAGATGAAAAACTGTTTTTT. As protein: CASSPDEKLFF.

V gene TRBV6-1 combines with J gene TRBJ1-2, with 9 bases matching TRBD1. V lost 6 bases, J lost 5 bases, and 16 bases stayed unmatched. CDR1 is MNHNS and CDR2 is SASEGT in the germline V gene. The CDR3 covers 17 residues. In DNA form, the CDR3 reads TGTGCCAGCAGCCACCCTCCATACGGGACAGGGTTTTATGGCTACACCTTC. Translated: CASSHPPYGTGFYGYTF.

A remark on this clonotype: A much larger clone lies a single base off, so this may be a read error. The rearrangement joins TRBV6-9 to TRBJ2-2; D is ambiguous. CDR3 length: 14 residues. Germline V gene lookup returns CDR1 MNHGY and CDR2 SVAAGI. V was shortened by 3 bases and J by 6 bases, with 11 bases between the two germline ends. CDR3 sequence (DNA): TGTGCCAGCAGTTACCGGCGCTCCGCCGGGGAGCTGTTTTTT. Translated: CASSYRRSAGELFF.

This clonotype was recorded a few times. The chain recombines TRBV29-1 with TRBJ2-3; 9 bases line up with TRBD2. From germline, CDR1 is SQVTM and CDR2 ANQGSEA. V shed 4 bases, J shed 3 bases, and the junction held 8 bases outside the gene matches. The CDR3 is 15 amino acids. DNA for the CDR3: TGCAGCGTTGTCCTCAATAGCGGGAGTACAGATACGCAGTATTTT. It codes for CSVVLNSGSTDTQYF.

The table lists this clonotype with many counts. The chain carries TRBV30 and TRBJ2-2, with 10 bases identical to TRBD2. This CDR3 comprises 16 residues. J lost 4 bases, V lost 3 bases, and 8 bases had no gene match. In germline, CDR1 is GTSNPN, CDR2 SVGIG (reference sequence). The CDR3, as DNA: TGTGCCTGGAGGGCCGGGACTAGCGTATTCACCGGGGAGCTGTTTTTT. This encodes CAWRAGTSVFTGELFF.

This clonotype was counted only a few times. For the CDR3, the DNA is TGCAGTGCATTGGCGGGCCGCTCCTACGAGCAGTACTTC. Translating it yields CSALAGRSYEQYF. The chain joins TRBV20-1 to TRBJ2-7, with D possibly being TRBD2 (5 bases). The CDR3 runs 13 residues. Germline CDR1 DFQATT, CDR2 SNEGSKA (reference sequence). Trimming left V 6 bases short and J 0 bases short, with 12 bases between.

This clonotype has a count of ten or more. The V gene is TRBV12-3 or TRBV12-4, the J gene TRBJ2-1; D is unresolved. This CDR3 spans 15 amino acids. V lost 8 bases to trimming and J lost 0 bases, with 14 bases between them. As DNA, the CDR3 is TGTGCCAGCGGCCGGCAGACCCACTCCTACAATGAGCAGTTCTTC. This sequence encodes CASGRQTHSYNEQFF.

In the case of this clonotype: Likely a read error: the CDR3 ends without its conserved phenylalanine or tryptophan. This sequence joins TRBV3-1 and TRBJ2-3, with 8 positions matching TRBD2. Trimming took 4 bases from V and 1 from J; bases not matched to a gene: 7. There are 16 residues in the CDR3. Germline loops: CDR1 LGHDT, CDR2 YNNKEL (reference sequence). CDR3 DNA: TGTGCCAGCAGCCTCCGAGCGGGAGCCCGCACAGATACGCAGTATCTT. Protein: CASSLRAGARTDTQYL.